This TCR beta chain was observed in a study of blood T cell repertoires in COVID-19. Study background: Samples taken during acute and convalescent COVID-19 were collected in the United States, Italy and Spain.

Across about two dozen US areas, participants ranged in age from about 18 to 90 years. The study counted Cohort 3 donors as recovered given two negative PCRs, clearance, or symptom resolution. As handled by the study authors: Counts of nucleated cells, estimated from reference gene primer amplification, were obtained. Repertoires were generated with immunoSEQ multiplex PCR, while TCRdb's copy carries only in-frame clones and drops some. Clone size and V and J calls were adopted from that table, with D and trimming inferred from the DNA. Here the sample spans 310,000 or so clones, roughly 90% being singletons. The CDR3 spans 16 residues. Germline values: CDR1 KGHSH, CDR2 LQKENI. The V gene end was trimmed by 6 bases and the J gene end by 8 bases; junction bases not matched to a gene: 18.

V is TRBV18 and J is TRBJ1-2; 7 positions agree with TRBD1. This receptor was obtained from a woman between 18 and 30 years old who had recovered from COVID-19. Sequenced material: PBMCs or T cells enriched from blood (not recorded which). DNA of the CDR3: TGTGCCAGCTCGCCTAGACAGGGCGCGAAGTTTGTAGGCTACACCTTC. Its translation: CASSPRQGAKFVGYTF.